The 23 T cell receptor beta chains below come from one sample, sequenced in a study of cytomegalovirus exposure and HLA in healthy donors. The PCR had 60 Vbeta and 13 Jbeta primers. The method was immunoSEQ multiplex PCR; TCRdb's version includes in-frame clones alone and lacks a portion of them. The sample has approximately 38,000 clones. The sequenced sample consisted of PBMCs. The receptors derive from a man between 40 and 49 years old in good health and CMV-seropositive.

The chain links TRBV5-1 to TRBJ2-2; maybe TRBD1 (6 bases). The CDR3 runs to 15 residues. The germline V gene encodes CDR1 SGHRS and CDR2 YFSETQ. V dropped 4 bases and J dropped 5 bases, with 15 bases sitting between them. The CDR3 is CASSLGTPQTGELFF. For the CDR3, the DNA is TGCGCCAGCAGCCTGGGGACACCGCAGACCGGGGAGCTGTTTTTT.

This chain connects TRBV2 to TRBJ1-2; a possible D gene is TRBD1 (5 bases). The CDR3 length is 16 residues. Germline-derived CDR1 and CDR2 are SNHLY and FYNNEI. V was shortened by 4 bases and J by 0 bases, with 15 bases between the two germline ends. The CDR3: CASSALGTGANYGYTF. The CDR3 region has the DNA TGTGCCAGCAGTGCGCTCGGGACGGGAGCTAACTATGGCTACACCTTC.

This chain uses TRBV10-3 with TRBJ2-7; 11 positions agree with TRBD2. This CDR3 region has 13 residues. Germline V gene lookup returns CDR1 ENHRY and CDR2 SYGVKD. Trimming cost V 11 bases and J 4 bases; bases outside gene matches: 7. CDR3 loop: CASQLAGEYEQYF. CDR3 bases: TGTGCCTCCCAACTAGCGGGAGAATACGAGCAGTACTTC.

The V gene is TRBV9, the J gene TRBJ2-5, with D possibly TRBD2 on 5 matching bases. The CDR3 is 14 amino acids. Germline V gene lookup returns CDR1 SGDLS and CDR2 YYNGEE. Trimming cost V 0 bases and J 2 bases, with 8 bases left between them. The CDR3 loop reads CASSVGTSQETQYF. The CDR3 bases are TGTGCCAGCAGCGTAGGAACTAGTCAAGAGACCCAGTACTTC.

The rearrangement joins TRBV10-3 to TRBJ2-5, with TRBD2 matching 7 bases. Germline V gene data show CDR1 as ENHRY and CDR2 as SYGVKD. The CDR3 length is 15 residues. J lost 2 bases, V lost 4 bases, and 7 bases had no gene match. CDR3 residues: CAISAGRAPQETQYF. CDR3 nucleotide sequence: TGTGCCATCAGTGCTGGGAGGGCTCCACAAGAGACCCAGTACTTC.

This chain joins TRBV6-1 and TRBJ2-7; 10 nucleotides align to TRBD2. V was clipped by 2 bases and J by 3 bases; unmatched bases: 10. Germline CDR1 MNHNS, CDR2 SASEGT. CDR3 length: 17 residues. In nucleotides, the CDR3 is TGTGCCAGCAGTGAACATAGCGGGAGGCCCACTTACTACGAGCAGTACTTC. Its protein product is CASSEHSGRPTYYEQYF.

This chain connects TRBV5-4 to TRBJ1-2; D unclear. This CDR3 region has 14 residues. Trimming left V 1 base short and J 1 base short, with 8 bases between. Germline loops: CDR1 SGHNT, CDR2 YYREEE (reference sequence). CDR3 DNA: TGTGCCAGCAGCTTGTCAGCGATTAACTATGGCTACACCTTC. The encoded protein is CASSLSAINYGYTF.

The V and J genes are TRBV28 and TRBJ1-2, with a tentative D call TRBD1 (5 bases). Trimming took 4 bases from V and 3 from J, leaving 15 bases between them. The CDR3 contains 15 residues. CDR1 is MDHEN and CDR2 is SYDVKM in the germline V gene. The CDR3, as DNA: TGTGCCAGCAGTTCGCGCCGCGGGACCCACTATGGCTACACCTTC. Translation gives CASSSRRGTHYGYTF.

This chain uses TRBV7-3 with TRBJ2-1; the D gene is possibly TRBD2 (6 bases). Germline CDR1 reads SGHTA; CDR2 reads FQGTGA. The CDR3 consists of 14 residues. V shed 6 bases and J shed 8 bases, with 17 bases lying between them. The CDR3 loop is CASSAGTAAHEQFF. CDR3 nucleotides: TGTGCCAGCAGTGCCGGGACTGCGGCACATGAGCAGTTCTTC.

The chain couples TRBV2 to TRBJ2-7, with 7 bases identical to TRBD2. CDR1 and CDR2 from the germline V gene are SNHLY and FYNNEI. Trimming removed 6 bases from V and 0 bases from J; junction bases left unmatched: 11. The CDR3 is made up of 16 amino acids. CDR3 residues: CASRPQAGRSSYEQYF. The CDR3 region has the DNA TGTGCCAGCAGGCCTCAAGCGGGGAGGAGCTCCTACGAGCAGTACTTC.

The chain recombines TRBV2 with TRBJ1-1; D is perhaps TRBD1 (5 bases). The germline V gene has CDR1 SNHLY and CDR2 FYNNEI. V lost 8 bases, J lost 1 base, and 14 bases lay in between. The CDR3 is 14 residues long. The CDR3 spells CASWGSSWNTEAFF. CDR3 DNA sequence: TGTGCCAGCTGGGGCTCCTCCTGGAACACTGAAGCTTTCTTT.

The chain is built from TRBV7-2 and TRBJ2-7; TRBD2 is a possible D gene (6 bases). The germline gives CDR1 SGHTA, CDR2 FQGNSA. The length of the CDR3 is 14 residues. Trimming took off 5 bases at V and 5 bases at J, with 16 bases between the two ends. In nucleotides, the CDR3 is TGTGCCAGCAGCCGGTGGGGGGAGGTCGACGAGCAGTACTTC. It codes for CASSRWGEVDEQYF.

For the CDR3, the DNA is TGTGCCAGTAGTATGGGTAGCGGGAGGGCGGAGACCCAGTACTTC. It codes for CASSMGSGRAETQYF. The J gene is TRBJ2-5, the V gene TRBV19; 11 nucleotides agree with TRBD2. CDR3 size: 15 residues. V trimming: 3 bases; J trimming: 5 bases; junction bases outside the gene matches: 5. From germline, CDR1 is LNHDA and CDR2 SQIVND (reference sequence).

The chain combines TRBV11-2 with TRBJ2-1; D remains unclear. Germline V CDR1 and CDR2: SGHAT, FQNNGV. The CDR3 spans 13 residues. V gave up 4 bases and J gave up 5 bases, with 9 bases separating them. In DNA form, the CDR3 reads TGTGCCAGCAGCTCAGACTTTAACAATGAGCAGTTCTTC. It specifies CASSSDFNNEQFF. The entire variable domain, with the rest obtained from reference TRBV11-2 and TRBJ2-1, is as follows: EAGVAQSPRYKIIEKRQSVAFWCNPISGHATLYWYQQILGQGPKLLIQFQNNGVVDDSQLPKDRFSAERLKGVDSTLKIQPAKLEDSAVYLCASSSDFNNEQFFGPGTRLTVL.

This chain joins TRBV9 and TRBJ2-7, with D tentatively TRBD2 (6 bases). The CDR3 runs to 13 residues. The V and J ends lost 2 bases and 7 bases respectively, with 13 bases between them. Per the germline V gene, CDR1 is SGDLS and CDR2 is YYNGEE. The CDR3 sequence is CASSVEGLREQYF. The CDR3 DNA reads as TGTGCCAGCAGCGTGGAGGGCTTGCGGGAGCAGTACTTC.

This CDR3 reads CATQDSLLAKNIQYF. The CDR3 region has the DNA TGTGCCACCCAGGACAGCCTGCTAGCCAAAAACATTCAGTACTTC. J is TRBJ2-4 and V is TRBV28; D is perhaps TRBD1 (6 bases). The CDR3 sequence is 15 residues long. V lost 10 bases, J lost 0 bases, and 16 bases lay in between. Germline V gene data show CDR1 as MDHEN and CDR2 as SYDVKM.

As DNA, the CDR3 is TGTGCCAGCAGCCCAGCGCCCGGGGAGCTGTTTTTT. Protein product: CASSPAPGELFF. This chain uses TRBV4-2 with TRBJ2-2; D uncertain. There are 12 residues in the CDR3. Germline V gene data show CDR1 as LGHNA and CDR2 as YNFKEQ. V gave up 4 bases and J gave up 6 bases, with 6 bases separating them.

The chain is built from TRBV2 and TRBJ1-2; 8 nucleotides align to TRBD1. CDR3 length: 15 residues. CDR1 is SNHLY, CDR2 FYNNEI, per germline. The trim removed 6 bases at V and 1 base at J, leaving 7 bases unmatched. CDR3 residues: CASSPGTGFNYGYTF. In DNA, the CDR3 is TGTGCCAGCAGCCCCGGGACAGGCTTTAACTATGGCTACACCTTC. The full variable domain, its missing parts supplied by reference TRBV2 and TRBJ1-2, is EPEVTQTPSHQVTQMGQEVILRCVPISNHLYFYWYRQILGQKVEFLVSFYNNEISEKSEIFDDQFSVERPDGSNFTLKIRSTKLEDSAMYFCASSPGTGFNYGYTFGSGTRLTVV.

V and J are TRBV6-5 and TRBJ2-7, with a possible D match to TRBD2 (6 bases). The CDR3 runs to 15 residues. Per the germline V gene, CDR1 is MNHEY and CDR2 is SVGAGI. The ends were cut back, 4 bases at V and 5 bases at J, with 18 bases in the middle. In DNA, the CDR3 is TGTGCCAGCAGTTCTCCGGGACTGACGGGGCACGAGCAGTACTTC. As protein: CASSSPGLTGHEQYF.

The chain couples TRBV18 to TRBJ2-3; 10 nucleotides align to TRBD2. CDR1 is KGHSH and CDR2 is LQKENI in the germline V gene. CDR3 length: 15 residues. V dropped 5 bases and J dropped 4; count of bases not matched to a gene: 6. The CDR3 protein is CASSYSGRTPDTQYF. CDR3 in DNA: TGTGCCAGCTCATATAGCGGGAGGACGCCAGATACGCAGTATTTT.

The gene calls are TRBV5-5 and TRBJ1-3, with D possibly being TRBD1 (5 bases). Trimming removed 3 bases from V and 4 bases from J, with 11 bases in between. This CDR3 region has 14 residues. Germline V lookup: CDR1 SGHKS, CDR2 YYEKEE (reference sequence). Here the CDR3 reads CASSSGGVGNTIYF. The DNA for the CDR3 is TGTGCCAGCAGCTCCGGAGGGGTCGGAAACACCATATATTTT.

The chain employs TRBV11-3 and TRBJ1-1; 8 nucleotides align to TRBD1. V was pared by 5 bases and J by 4 bases, with 9 bases of the junction left unmatched. Germline V lookup: CDR1 SGHNT, CDR2 YENEEA. The CDR3 is made up of 15 amino acids. This CDR3 is CASSRRQGSSTEAFF. In DNA, the CDR3 is TGTGCCAGCAGCCGACGACAGGGGTCGAGCACTGAAGCTTTCTTT.

The chain uses TRBV7-3 and TRBJ2-3; the D gene is possibly TRBD2 (5 bases). This CDR3 is 14 amino acids long. Per the germline V gene, CDR1 is SGHTA and CDR2 is FQGTGA. V shed 4 bases and J shed 3 bases, with 11 bases lying between them. Here the CDR3 DNA reads TGTGCCAGCAGCTACCTCGGAGGTACAGATACGCAGTATTTT. As protein: CASSYLGGTDTQYF. Combining the CDR3 with reference TRBV7-3 and TRBJ2-3 gives the whole variable domain GAGVSQTPSNKVTEKGKYVELRCDPISGHTALYWYRQSLGQGPEFLIYFQGTGAADDSGLPNDRFFAVRPEGSVSTLKIQRTERGDSAVYLCASSYLGGTDTQYFGPGTRLTVL.